Listed below are T cell receptor beta chains from one sample, sequenced in a study of cytomegalovirus exposure and HLA in healthy donors. The method was immunoSEQ multiplex PCR; TCRdb's version includes in-frame clones alone and lacks a portion of them. Of roughly 98,000 clones in the sample, roughly 87% were seen once. Input material: PBMCs. The receptors stem from a man in his late teens or twenties in good health and CMV-seropositive. CDR3s include the opening cysteine and the closing phenylalanine or tryptophan. The D gene is left open where the match is weak. The listing skips clone size in some rows; elsewhere it reads once, few, many or a size class.

>TRBJ2-5|.|TRBV5-1|.
CASSFSESGQETQYF
TGCGCCAGCAGCTTTAGTGAGAGCGGACAAGAGACCCAGTACTTC
>TRBJ1-5|.|TRBV21-1|.
CASLRQHRNQPQHF
TGTGCCAGCTTAAGACAGCATCGCAATCAGCCCCAGCATTTT
>TRBJ2-2|.|TRBV5-1|TRBD2
CASSLLTSGGMNTGELFF
TGCGCCAGCAGCCTTTTGACTAGCGGGGGGATGAACACCGGGGAGCTGTTTTTT
>TRBJ2-7|.|TRBV5-5|.
CASSLSQGTYEQYF
TGTGCCAGCAGCTTGAGCCAGGGTACCTACGAGCAGTACTTC
>TRBJ1-2|.|TRBV18|.
CASSLDQGYGYGYTF
TGTGCCAGCTCATTAGATCAGGGTTATGGCTATGGCTACACCTTC
>TRBJ2-4|.|TRBV9|TRBD2
CASSPGGIPNEAKNIQYF
TGTGCCAGCAGTCCGGGGGGTATCCCCAATGAGGCCAAAAACATTCAGTACTTC
>TRBJ2-5|.|TRBV6-1|TRBD1
CASSEQGATQYF
TGTGCCAGCAGTGAACAGGGGGCGACCCAGTACTTC
>TRBJ2-5|.|TRBV5-1|.
CASSLAGLTEGETQYF
TGCGCCAGCAGCTTGGCCGGACTAACAGAGGGAGAGACCCAGTACTTC
>TRBJ2-7|.|TRBV14|.
CASSVSSYEQYF
TGTGCCAGCAGCGTCAGCTCCTACGAGCAGTACTTC
>TRBJ2-7|.|TRBV9|.
CASSVAGPPYEQYF
TGTGCCAGCAGCGTAGCTGGGCCCCCCTACGAGCAGTACTTC
>TRBJ2-1|.|TRBV10-2|TRBD2
CASSERTSGILYNEQFF
TGCGCCAGCAGTGAACGGACTAGCGGGATTCTCTACAATGAGCAGTTCTTC
>TRBJ2-3|.|TRBV2|.
CASSGTRVFTDTQYF
TGTGCCAGCAGTGGAACTAGAGTCTTTACAGATACGCAGTATTTT
>TRBJ2-2|.|TRBV5-1|.
CASSSRALNTGELFF
TGCGCCAGCAGCTCCAGGGCCTTGAACACCGGGGAGCTGTTTTTT
>TRBJ2-7|.|TRBV29-1|TRBD1
CSVENQGDHEQYF
TGCAGCGTTGAAAATCAGGGGGACCACGAGCAGTACTTC
>TRBJ2-3|.|TRBV7-6|.
CASSVLTSTDTQYF
TGTGCCAGCAGCGTACTGACTAGCACAGATACGCAGTATTTT
>TRBJ2-7|few|TRBV7-2|TRBD2
CASHWGGGPWDEQYF
TGTGCCAGCCATTGGGGGGGAGGGCCGTGGGACGAGCAGTACTTC
>TRBJ1-1|.|TRBV6-5|.
CASSSLPPGDTEAFF
TGTGCCAGCAGTTCCCTACCTCCAGGGGACACTGAAGCTTTCTTT
>TRBJ1-1|.|TRBV10-1|.
CASSDARVAEAFF
TGCGCCAGCAGTGATGCCAGGGTCGCTGAAGCTTTCTTT
>TRBJ2-1|.|TRBV5-6|TRBD2
CASSLAVLAGGLGEQFF
TGTGCCAGCAGCTTGGCCGTGCTAGCGGGGGGGCTCGGTGAGCAGTTCTTC
>TRBJ1-2|.|TRBV10-3|.
CAISESKGDGLSGYTF
TGTGCCATCAGTGAGTCGAAGGGGGACGGATTAAGCGGCTACACCTTC